These 26 T cell receptor beta chains were sequenced from one sample in a study of blood T cell repertoires in COVID-19. Sequenced by immunoSEQ multiplex PCR; TCRdb stores in-frame clones only, minus some. This sample carries about 200,000 clones, 70% to 90% of them seen once, and the ten largest clones take about 2.2%. The material sequenced was peripheral blood. The receptors here all came from a woman aged 45-65 years with acute or convalescent COVID-19.

The rearrangement joins TRBV5-1 to TRBJ2-2; D is undetermined. Germline V gene sequence: CDR1 SGHRS, CDR2 YFSETQ. This CDR3 has 13 amino acids. Trimming took 1 base from V and 4 from J, leaving 5 bases between them. CDR3 region: CASSLQATGELFF. CDR3 bases: TGCGCCAGCAGCTTGCAGGCCACCGGGGAGCTGTTTTTT. The full variable domain, its missing parts supplied by reference TRBV5-1 and TRBJ2-2, is KAGVTQTPRYLIKTRGQQVTLSCSPISGHRSVSWYQQTPGQGLQFLFEYFSETQRNKGNFPGRFSGRQFSNSRSEMNVSTLELGDSALYLCASSLQATGELFFGEGSRLTVL.

V is TRBV29-1 and J is TRBJ1-2; D perhaps matches TRBD1 (5 bases). This CDR3 has 12 amino acids. Trimming stripped 4 bases from V and 9 bases from J, with 15 bases between. Looked up from germline, CDR1 is SQVTM and CDR2 is ANQGSEA. The CDR3 region has the DNA TGCAGCGTTGTGGGGGGAGGTTGGAGCTACACCTTC. Translating gives CSVVGGGWSYTF.

The V and J genes are TRBV6-2 or TRBV6-3 and TRBJ1-2; 8 positions agree with TRBD1. V trimming: 2 bases; J trimming: 4 bases; junction bases outside the gene matches: 6. CDR1 MNHEY and CDR2 SVGEGT come from the germline V gene. CDR3 length: 15 residues. DNA for the CDR3: TGTGCCAGCAGTTACCTCCGACAGGGGCCCTATGGCTACACCTTC. Translating gives CASSYLRQGPYGYTF.

This clone was counted only a few times. This chain joins TRBV4-2 and TRBJ2-5, with TRBD2 matching 11 bases. J was trimmed by 5 bases and V by 1 base; bases with no gene match: 12. The CDR3 has 18 residues. Germline V CDR1 and CDR2: LGHNA, YNFKEQ. The CDR3 loop reads CASSQGWLAGGTGETQYF. The CDR3 coding sequence is TGTGCCAGCAGCCAAGGATGGCTAGCGGGGGGCACCGGGGAGACCCAGTACTTC.

The chain recombines TRBV6-5 with TRBJ1-2, with a weak D call TRBD1 (5 bases). The ends were cut back, 0 bases at V and 3 bases at J, with 8 bases in the middle. Germline loops: CDR1 MNHEY, CDR2 SVGAGI. The CDR3 consists of 14 residues. CDR3 sequence (DNA): TGTGCCAGCAGTTACTCGTGGGGGGACTATGGCTACACCTTC. Its protein is CASSYSWGDYGYTF.

The sample holds one count of this clone. The J gene is TRBJ1-4, the V gene TRBV5-1; 7 nucleotides align to TRBD1. The CDR3 covers 16 residues. Unmatched junction bases numbered 9, after V lost 0 bases and J lost 7 bases. CDR1 is SGHRS and CDR2 is YFSETQ in the germline V gene. The CDR3 nucleotides read TGCGCCAGCAGCTTGGAATTAGGAGGGGGCCGTGAAAAACTGTTTTTT. Protein: CASSLELGGGREKLFF.

The chain joins TRBV24-1 to TRBJ2-1; 7 bases are a match to TRBD2. CDR1 is KGHDR and CDR2 is SFDVKD in the germline V gene. V lost 4 bases and J lost 6; bases outside the gene matches: 8. This CDR3 is built from 15 residues. The CDR3 is CATSEAPGGTNEQFF. For the CDR3, the DNA is TGTGCCACCAGTGAAGCTCCGGGGGGAACCAATGAGCAGTTCTTC.

This clone was detected only once. The chain links TRBV5-8 to TRBJ1-4, with D uncertain. V shed 2 bases and J shed 0 bases, with 5 bases lying between them. Germline CDR1 reads SGHTS; CDR2 reads YDEGEE. CDR3 length: 14 amino acids. This chain's CDR3 is CASSFSATNEKLFF. Here the CDR3 DNA reads TGTGCCAGCAGCTTTTCTGCAACTAATGAAAAACTGTTTTTT.

The V gene is TRBV7-2, the J gene TRBJ1-2; D may be TRBD1 (6 bases). The CDR3 spans 15 residues. The ends were cut back, 2 bases at V and 4 bases at J, with 14 bases in the middle. Germline-derived CDR1 and CDR2 are SGHTA and FQGNSA. DNA for the CDR3: TGTGCCAGCAGCTTAAGGACAGCCGTCCTCTATGGCTACACCTTC. Translation: CASSLRTAVLYGYTF. Full variable domain (rest looked up from reference TRBV7-2 and TRBJ1-2): GAGVSQSPSNKVTEKGKDVELRCDPISGHTALYWYRQSLGQGLEFLIYFQGNSAPDKSGLPSDRFSAERTGGSVSTLTIQRTQQEDSAVYLCASSLRTAVLYGYTFGSGTRLTVV.

The chain is built from TRBV10-3 and TRBJ2-5; 9 positions match TRBD2. Germline assignment: CDR1 ENHRY and CDR2 SYGVKD. The trim removed 0 bases at V and 1 base at J, leaving 3 bases unmatched. This CDR3 has 16 amino acids. In nucleotides, the CDR3 is TGTGCCATCAGTGAGTCGGTAGCGGGGGCCCAAGAGACCCAGTACTTC. Translation gives CAISESVAGAQETQYF.

The genes are TRBV6-5 and TRBJ1-1; a possible D gene is TRBD1 (5 bases). This CDR3 region has 15 residues. Germline V gives CDR1 MNHEY, CDR2 SVGAGI. V lost 5 bases to trimming and J lost 0 bases, with 13 bases between them. CDR3 region: CASSISTALNTEAFF. DNA for the CDR3: TGTGCCAGCAGTATTTCGACAGCCTTGAACACTGAAGCTTTCTTT.

The V call is TRBV27, the J call TRBJ2-3, with a possible D match to TRBD2 (5 bases). Trimming took off 5 bases at V and 0 bases at J, with 15 bases between the two ends. Germline V gene data show CDR1 as MNHEY and CDR2 as SMNVEV (reference sequence). This CDR3 comprises 16 residues. The CDR3 region has the DNA TGTGCCAGCAGTCCTTTGACTACAGCTAGCACAGATACGCAGTATTTT. Its translation is CASSPLTTASTDTQYF.

V usage is TRBV6-5 and J usage is TRBJ1-4, with TRBD1 as a possible D gene (6 bases). The V end was cut by 11 bases, the J end by 7 bases, with 17 bases between. Germline V gives CDR1 MNHEY, CDR2 SVGAGI. The CDR3 has 13 residues. CDR3 in DNA: TGTGCCGCCACGGGAGGGGGGGTTGAAAAACTGTTTTTT. Residues: CAATGGGVEKLFF.

V and J are TRBV24-1 and TRBJ2-3; 11 bases agree with TRBD2. Germline V gene sequence: CDR1 KGHDR, CDR2 SFDVKD. Losses at the gene ends were 3 bases for V and 2 bases for J; bases not matched to a gene: 6. The CDR3 is made up of 17 amino acids. In DNA form, the CDR3 reads TGTGCCACCAGTGATCCCGGGACTAGCGGAGACACAGATACGCAGTATTTT. It is translated as CATSDPGTSGDTDTQYF.

This clone occurred once. CDR3 sequence reads: CASRERGYGYTF. The CDR3 region has the DNA TGTGCCAGCAGAGAAAGGGGCTATGGCTACACCTTC. This chain joins TRBV14 and TRBJ1-2; D is possibly TRBD1 (5 bases). The CDR3 length is 12 residues. Trimming shortened V by 6 bases and J by 4 bases, and 9 bases separated the two germline ends. Germline V gives CDR1 SGHDN, CDR2 FVKESK. Combining the CDR3 with reference TRBV14 and TRBJ1-2 gives the whole variable domain EAGVTQFPSHSVIEKGQTVTLRCDPISGHDNLYWYRRVMGKEIKFLLHFVKESKQDESGMPNNRFLAERTGGTYSTLKVQPAELEDSGVYFCASRERGYGYTFGSGTRLTVV.

The chain combines TRBV6-1 with TRBJ2-7; TRBD1 matches at 9 bases. Germline values: CDR1 MNHNS, CDR2 SASEGT. This CDR3 has 15 residues. Losses at the gene ends were 1 base for V and 5 bases for J; bases not matched to a gene: 6. The CDR3: CASSEGRDRDHEQYF. The CDR3 region has the DNA TGTGCCAGCAGTGAAGGACGGGACAGGGACCACGAGCAGTACTTC.

The genes are TRBV6-6 and TRBJ2-7; 7 bases agree with TRBD2. Losses at the gene ends were 5 bases for V and 6 bases for J; bases not matched to a gene: 7. Germline V CDR1 and CDR2: MNHNY, SVGAGI (reference sequence). The CDR3 runs to 13 residues. The CDR3 bases are TGTGCCAGCAGTAGGGGACTACCCGCCGAGCAGTACTTC. Protein: CASSRGLPAEQYF.

The gene calls are TRBV18 and TRBJ2-7; D may be TRBD1 (5 bases). This CDR3 is built from 14 residues. Per the germline V gene, CDR1 is KGHSH and CDR2 is LQKENI. Trimming shortened V by 3 bases and J by 7 bases, and 16 bases separated the two germline ends. The chain's CDR3 is CASSPIRGPGEQYF. CDR3 bases: TGTGCCAGCTCACCGATAAGAGGCCCAGGGGAGCAGTACTTC.

The chain joins TRBV4-3 to TRBJ2-2, with 7 nucleotides matching TRBD2. The CDR3 contains 18 residues. Looked up from germline, CDR1 is LGHNA and CDR2 is YSLEER. V dropped 0 bases and J dropped 1; count of bases not matched to a gene: 8. CDR3 amino acids: CASSQESPIAGNTGELFF. The CDR3 DNA reads as TGCGCCAGCAGCCAAGAATCGCCGATAGCGGGGAACACCGGGGAGCTGTTTTTT.

This clone was counted a few times. V gene TRBV6-4 combines with J gene TRBJ2-6, with D unclear. CDR1 and CDR2 (germline): MRHNA, SNTAGT. The CDR3 is 14 residues long. Trimming removed 5 bases at V and 1 base at J, with 6 bases between. CDR3 nucleotide sequence: TGTGCCAGCAGTACGGTGTCTGGGGCCAACGTCCTGACTTTC. The encoded protein is CASSTVSGANVLTF.

V is TRBV9 and J is TRBJ2-3, with TRBD2 matching 7 bases. CDR1 is SGDLS, CDR2 YYNGEE, per germline. The CDR3 covers 15 residues. Trimming removed 0 bases from V and 4 bases from J; junction bases left unmatched: 5. The CDR3 here is CASSVGTRLADTQYF. The CDR3 coding sequence is TGTGCCAGCAGCGTAGGGACTAGACTCGCAGATACGCAGTATTTT.

The genes are TRBV14 and TRBJ2-4, with D possibly being TRBD1 (6 bases). Germline CDR1 reads SGHDN; CDR2 reads FVKESK. V was cut by 4 bases and J by 4 bases, with 14 bases left in between. This CDR3 is built from 15 residues. The CDR3 nucleotides read TGTGCCAGCAGCCCCTTGGACAGACCAAAAAACATTCAGTACTTC. It is translated as CASSPLDRPKNIQYF.

The rearrangement uses TRBV30 and TRBJ1-5; 10 bases are a match to TRBD1. The CDR3 contains 15 residues. Germline V lookup: CDR1 GTSNPN, CDR2 SVGIG (reference sequence). J lost 5 bases, V lost 3 bases, and 7 bases had no gene match. The CDR3 sequence: CAWRAGQGIYQPQHF. The CDR3 bases are TGTGCCTGGAGAGCGGGACAGGGGATTTATCAGCCCCAGCATTTT.

The V gene is TRBV6-2 or TRBV6-3, the J gene TRBJ1-2; 7 bases agree with TRBD1. The CDR3 consists of 12 residues. The junction had 2 bases not matched to a gene; V was cut back by 2 bases and J by 8 bases. The germline V gene encodes CDR1 MNHEY and CDR2 SVGEGT. The DNA for the CDR3 is TGTGCCAGCAGTTACAGGGGGCGCGGCTACACCTTC. Translating gives CASSYRGRGYTF.

V and J are TRBV5-4 and TRBJ1-1, with 7 bases identical to TRBD1. Germline V lookup: CDR1 SGHNT, CDR2 YYREEE (reference sequence). Unmatched junction bases numbered 5, after V lost 3 bases and J lost 3 bases. This CDR3 comprises 14 residues. The CDR3 bases are TGTGCCAGCAGCTCCTTTACAGGGGACACTGAAGCTTTCTTT. Protein sequence: CASSSFTGDTEAFF.

The chain links TRBV6-4 to TRBJ1-5; tentative D call: TRBD1 (5 bases). V was cut by 0 bases and J by 1 base, with 13 bases left in between. The CDR3 has 17 amino acids. Germline CDR1 MRHNA, CDR2 SNTAGT. The CDR3 here is CASSDSIREDSNQPQHF. CDR3 coding DNA: TGTGCCAGCAGTGACTCGATCAGGGAGGACAGCAATCAGCCCCAGCATTTT.